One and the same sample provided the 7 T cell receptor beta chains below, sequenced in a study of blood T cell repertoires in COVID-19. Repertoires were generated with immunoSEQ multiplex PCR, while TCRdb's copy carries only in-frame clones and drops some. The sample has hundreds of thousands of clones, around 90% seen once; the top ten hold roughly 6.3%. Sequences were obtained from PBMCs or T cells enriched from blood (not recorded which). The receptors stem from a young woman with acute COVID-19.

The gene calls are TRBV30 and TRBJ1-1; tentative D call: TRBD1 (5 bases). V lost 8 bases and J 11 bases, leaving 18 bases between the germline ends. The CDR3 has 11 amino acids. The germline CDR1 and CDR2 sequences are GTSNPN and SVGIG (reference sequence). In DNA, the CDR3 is TGTGCCGGCTTCTACAGGCTCTGGGCTTTCTTT. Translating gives CAGFYRLWAFF.

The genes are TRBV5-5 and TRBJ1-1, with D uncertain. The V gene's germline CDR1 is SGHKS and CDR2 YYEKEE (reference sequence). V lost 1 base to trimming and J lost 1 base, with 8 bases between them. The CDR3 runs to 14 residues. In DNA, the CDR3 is TGTGCCAGCAGCTTGTCGGTCGGGAACACTGAAGCTTTCTTT. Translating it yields CASSLSVGNTEAFF. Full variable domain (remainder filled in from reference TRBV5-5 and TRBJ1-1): DAGVTQSPTHLIKTRGQQVTLRCSPISGHKSVSWYQQVLGQGPQFIFQYYEKEERGRGNFPDRFSARQFPNYSSELNVNALLLGDSALYLCASSLSVGNTEAFFGQGTRLTVV.

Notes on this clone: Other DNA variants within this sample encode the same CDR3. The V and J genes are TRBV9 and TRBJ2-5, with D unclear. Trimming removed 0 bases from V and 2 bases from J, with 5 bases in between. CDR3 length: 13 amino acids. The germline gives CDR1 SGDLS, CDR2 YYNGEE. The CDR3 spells CASSVDQQETQYF. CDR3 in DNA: TGTGCCAGCAGCGTAGATCAGCAAGAGACCCAGTACTTC.

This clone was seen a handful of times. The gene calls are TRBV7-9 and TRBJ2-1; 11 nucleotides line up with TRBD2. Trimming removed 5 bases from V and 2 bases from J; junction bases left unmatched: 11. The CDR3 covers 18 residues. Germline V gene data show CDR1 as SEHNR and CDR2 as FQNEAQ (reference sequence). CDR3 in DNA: TGTGCCAGCAGCCCTCGAACTAGCGGGAGACTTACCTACAATGAGCAGTTCTTC. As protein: CASSPRTSGRLTYNEQFF. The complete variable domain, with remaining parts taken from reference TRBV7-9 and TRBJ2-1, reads DTGVSQNPRHKITKRGQNVTFRCDPISEHNRLYWYRQTLGQGPEFLTYFQNEAQLEKSRLLSDRFSAERPKGSFSTLEIQRTEQGDSAMYLCASSPRTSGRLTYNEQFFGPGTRLTVL.

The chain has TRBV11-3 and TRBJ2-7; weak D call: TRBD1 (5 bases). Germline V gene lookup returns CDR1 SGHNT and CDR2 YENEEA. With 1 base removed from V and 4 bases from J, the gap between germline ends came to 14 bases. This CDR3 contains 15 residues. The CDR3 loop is CASSLGNRHLYEQYF. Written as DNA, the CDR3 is TGTGCCAGCAGCTTAGGGAACAGGCACTTATACGAGCAGTACTTC.

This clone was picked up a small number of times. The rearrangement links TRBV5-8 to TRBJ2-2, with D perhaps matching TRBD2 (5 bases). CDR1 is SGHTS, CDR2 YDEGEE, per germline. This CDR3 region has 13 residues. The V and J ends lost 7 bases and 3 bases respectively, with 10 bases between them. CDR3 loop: CASGGADTGELFF. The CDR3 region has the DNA TGTGCCAGCGGCGGAGCGGACACCGGGGAGCTGTTTTTT.

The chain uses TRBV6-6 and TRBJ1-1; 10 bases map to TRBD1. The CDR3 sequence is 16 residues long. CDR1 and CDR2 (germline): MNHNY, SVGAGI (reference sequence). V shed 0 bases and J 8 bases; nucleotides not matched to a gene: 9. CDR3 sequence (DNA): TGTGCCAGCAGTTACTCGCTCGGGACAGGGGTAGTGGAAGCTTTCTTT. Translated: CASSYSLGTGVVEAFF.